A selection of T cell receptor beta chains follows, all from one sample in a study of T cell repertoires in cytomegalovirus infection. From the reads, TCRdb called clonotypes with MiXCR, one entry per CDR3 protein. Among about 280,000 distinct CDR3 sequences listed, 22% were seen once. The antigens for these receptors are not known. Source: cultured PBMCs, taken from culture after CMV antigen stimulation. The receptors were gathered from a human donor in good health (CMV status not recorded). Some clones in this sample may be carry-over from other donors' samples. Both conserved end residues are part of each CDR3. A D gene is named only where the DNA matches it firmly. Not every row has a clone size; where given, it reads once, few, many or a size class.

clone_size	j_call	v_call	d_call	cdr3_aa	cdr3_nt
.	TRBJ1-2	TRBV7-9	.	CASSTRQEAYGYTF	TGTGCCAGCTCTACTCGACAGGAGGCATATGGCTACACCTTC
.	TRBJ1-2	TRBV20-1	.	CSATPGTSNYGYTF	TGCAGTGCTACCCCTGGGACATCTAACTATGGCTACACCTTC
few	TRBJ1-1	TRBV2	.	CASSESMNTEAFF	TGTGCCAGCAGTGAGTCGATGAACACTGAAGCTTTCTTT
few	TRBJ1-2	TRBV4-1	.	CASSLRDVGNYGYTF	TGCGCCAGCAGCCTACGGGATGTAGGAAACTATGGCTACACCTTC
.	TRBJ1-1	TRBV11-2	TRBD1	CASSLGRTGANTEAFF	TGTGCCAGCAGCTTAGGGAGGACAGGAGCTAACACTGAAGCTTTCTTT
.	TRBJ1-2	TRBV20-1	.	CSARDRAALSGYTF	TGCAGTGCTAGAGATAGGGCAGCATTAAGCGGCTACACCTTC
.	TRBJ1-1	TRBV7-2	.	CASSDHRDEAFF	TGTGCCAGCAGCGATCACAGGGATGAAGCTTTCTTT
.	TRBJ2-3	TRBV5-4	.	CASSLLAPTDTQYF	TGTGCCAGCAGCTTGCTAGCGCCGACGGATACGCAGTATTTT
.	TRBJ1-4	TRBV7-2	.	CASSPLPFEKLFF	TGTGCCAGCAGCCCACTTCCATTCGAAAAACTGTTTTTT
few	TRBJ2-6	TRBV12-3/TRBV12-4	.	CASNFGLWANVLTF	TGTGCCAGCAATTTCGGTCTCTGGGCCAACGTCCTGACTTTC
many	TRBJ1-1	TRBV6-1	.	CATDKNTEAFF	TGTGCCACCGATAAAAACACTGAAGCTTTCTTT
.	TRBJ1-1	TRBV20-1	.	CSAEAGFNTEAFF	TGCAGTGCTGAAGCGGGATTCAACACTGAAGCTTTCTTT
.	TRBJ2-1	TRBV19	.	CASSEGSSYEQFF	TGTGCCAGTAGTGAAGGTAGCTCCTATGAGCAGTTCTTC
many	TRBJ2-1	TRBV7-2	TRBD2	CASSLSGSGKYNEQFF	TGTGCCAGCAGCTTATCGGGCAGCGGGAAATACAATGAGCAGTTCTTC
many	TRBJ2-5	TRBV11-2	.	CASSLLGVETQYF	TGTGCCAGCAGCTTGTTGGGGGTCGAGACCCAGTACTTC
.	TRBJ1-6	TRBV27	TRBD1	CASKLTGAGDYNSPLHF	TGTGCCAGCAAGTTGACAGGGGCGGGGGACTATAATTCACCCCTCCACTTT
.	TRBJ1-5	TRBV7-8	.	CASSLAGTSLNQPQHF	TGTGCCAGCAGCTTAGCAGGGACATCACTCAATCAGCCCCAGCATTTT
many	TRBJ2-3	TRBV7-9	.	CASRGTDTQYF	TGTGCCAGCAGGGGGACAGATACGCAGTATTTT
.	TRBJ1-3	TRBV6-8	.	CASSSAAGNTIYF	TGTGCCAGCAGTTCGGCAGCTGGAAACACCATATATTTT
many	TRBJ1-2	TRBV7-9	.	CASHQVGDYGYTF	TGTGCCAGCCATCAAGTAGGCGATTATGGCTACACCTTC
.	TRBJ2-1	TRBV19	.	CASGDEGSRNEQFF	TGTGCCAGTGGCGATGAGGGCTCGAGGAATGAGCAGTTCTTC
few	TRBJ2-5	TRBV11-3	.	CASSDWDDQETQYF	TGTGCCAGCAGCGACTGGGACGACCAAGAGACCCAGTACTTC
few	TRBJ2-2	TRBV4-1	TRBD2	CASSPSGRAGELFF	TGCGCCAGCAGCCCTAGCGGGAGGGCCGGGGAGCTGTTTTTT
many	TRBJ2-6	TRBV6-5	.	CASSYSSGPGANVLTF	TGTGCCAGCAGTTACTCGTCAGGGCCCGGGGCCAACGTCCTGACTTTC
.	TRBJ2-1	TRBV19	.	CASSTRGGPPDNEQFF	TGTGCCAGTAGTACCCGAGGAGGCCCCCCAGACAATGAGCAGTTCTTC
.	TRBJ2-1	TRBV18	.	CASSPFGSSYNEQFF	TGTGCCAGCTCACCGTTCGGGAGCTCCTACAATGAGCAGTTCTTC
.	TRBJ2-1	TRBV20-1	.	CSAISASSYNEQFF	TGCAGTGCCATTAGCGCGAGCTCCTACAATGAGCAGTTCTTC
.	TRBJ2-1	TRBV7-3	TRBD2	CASTLLAGGYNEQFF	TGTGCCAGCACACTCCTAGCGGGGGGGTACAATGAGCAGTTCTTC
few	TRBJ1-3	TRBV28	.	CASSFRGNTIYF	TGTGCCAGCAGTTTTAGGGGAAACACCATATATTTT
once	TRBJ2-3	TRBV19	.	CASSIPGTPNTDTQYF	TGTGCCAGTAGTATTCCGGGGACCCCCAACACAGATACGCAGTATTTT
.	TRBJ1-2	TRBV30	.	CAWTTTGVYGYTF	TGTGCCTGGACTACGACGGGAGTATATGGCTACACCTTC
.	TRBJ2-1	TRBV4-3	TRBD2	CASSQEGSGRFNEQFF	TGCGCCAGCAGCCAAGAAGGTAGCGGGAGGTTCAATGAGCAGTTCTTC
.	TRBJ2-5	TRBV2	TRBD2	CASRGLAGDEGETQYF	TGTGCCAGCCGCGGACTAGCGGGAGACGAGGGAGAGACCCAGTACTTC
many	TRBJ2-7	TRBV7-2	.	CASTLFIGEQYF	TGTGCCAGCACCCTTTTTATCGGGGAGCAGTACTTC
.	TRBJ1-2	TRBV11-2	TRBD1	CASSEGQGIYYGYTF	TGTGCCAGCAGCGAGGGACAGGGGATTTACTATGGCTACACCTTC
.	TRBJ2-7	TRBV6-5	TRBD1	CASSYLGTGYEQYF	TGTGCCAGCAGTTACCTGGGGACAGGGTACGAGCAGTACTTC
few	TRBJ2-1	TRBV24-1	TRBD2	CATSGNLAGAYNEQFF	TGTGCCACCAGCGGAAACTTAGCGGGAGCCTACAATGAGCAGTTCTTC
many	TRBJ2-5	TRBV7-8	.	CASSSERGETQYF	TGTGCCAGCAGCTCGGAACGGGGGGAGACCCAGTACTTC
many	TRBJ2-2	TRBV7-8	.	CASSYRDTRAPTGELFF	TGTGCCAGCAGCTACCGGGACACGAGGGCCCCCACCGGGGAGCTGTTTTTT
.	TRBJ1-1	TRBV7-9	.	CASSQPGGTSNTEAFF	TGTGCCAGCAGCCAGCCGGGCGGAACCAGTAACACTGAAGCTTTCTTT
.	TRBJ2-7	TRBV9	.	CASSAGNHEQYF	TGTGCCAGCAGCGCCGGGAACCACGAGCAGTACTTC
.	TRBJ2-3	TRBV11-3	.	CASSLDPPGTLGTDTQYF	TGTGCCAGCAGCTTAGACCCACCCGGGACACTTGGCACAGATACGCAGTATTTT
.	TRBJ1-1	TRBV7-3	TRBD1	CASSLTAGQAEAFF	TGTGCCAGCAGCTTAACTGCGGGACAGGCTGAAGCTTTCTTT
few	TRBJ2-5	TRBV6-6	TRBD2	CASRPRLASRGETQYF	TGTGCCAGCAGACCTAGACTAGCGTCTAGGGGAGAGACCCAGTACTTC
many	TRBJ1-2	TRBV7-2	.	CASSLELDRTYTF	TGTGCCAGCAGCTTAGAGTTAGACAGGACCTACACCTTC
.	TRBJ2-1	TRBV6-2/TRBV6-3	TRBD2	CASSYNILGISGRSPNEQFF	TGTGCCAGCAGTTACAATATCCTTGGAATAAGCGGGAGGTCCCCCAATGAGCAGTTCTTC
many	TRBJ2-1	TRBV7-2	.	CASSLQGYNEQFF	TGTGCCAGCAGCTTACAGGGATACAATGAGCAGTTCTTC